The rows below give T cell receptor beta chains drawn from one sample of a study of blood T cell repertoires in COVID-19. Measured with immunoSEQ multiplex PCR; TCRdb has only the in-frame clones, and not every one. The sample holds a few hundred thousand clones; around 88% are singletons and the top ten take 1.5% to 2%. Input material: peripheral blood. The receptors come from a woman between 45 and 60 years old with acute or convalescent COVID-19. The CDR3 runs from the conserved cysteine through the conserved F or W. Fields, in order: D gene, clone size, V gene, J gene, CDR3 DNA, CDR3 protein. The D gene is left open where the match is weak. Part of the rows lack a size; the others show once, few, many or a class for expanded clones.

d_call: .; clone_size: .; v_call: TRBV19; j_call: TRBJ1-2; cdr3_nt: TGTGCCAGTAGTATAGCTTTTGGTCAGTTTGTCGGCTACACCTTC; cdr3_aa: CASSIAFGQFVGYTF
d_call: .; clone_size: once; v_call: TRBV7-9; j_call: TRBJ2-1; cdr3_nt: TGTGCCAGCAGCTTAGTCATCAATGAGCAGTTCTTC; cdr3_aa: CASSLVINEQFF
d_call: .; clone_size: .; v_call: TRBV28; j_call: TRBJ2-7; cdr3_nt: TGTGCCAGCAGTTTTCAACCGCGGGGCTACGAGCAGTACTTC; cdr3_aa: CASSFQPRGYEQYF
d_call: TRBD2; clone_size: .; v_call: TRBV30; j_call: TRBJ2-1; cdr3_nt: TGTGCCTGGCAAACTCCTGGCGGGAGTCGCAATGAGCAGTTCTTC; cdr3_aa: CAWQTPGGSRNEQFF
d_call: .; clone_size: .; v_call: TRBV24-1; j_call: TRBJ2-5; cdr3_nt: TGTGCCACCAGTGATTCGAGGGCGTCTGGGGAGACCCAGTACTTC; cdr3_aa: CATSDSRASGETQYF
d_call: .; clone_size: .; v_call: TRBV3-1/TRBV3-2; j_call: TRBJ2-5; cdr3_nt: TGTGCCAGCAGCCAGTGGGGAGAGGTTACAGAGACCCAGTACTTC; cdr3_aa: CASSQWGEVTETQYF
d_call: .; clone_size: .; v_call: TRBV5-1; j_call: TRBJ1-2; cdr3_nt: TGCGCCAGCAGCCGCGGTGCAGATAAAGACTATGGCTACACCTTC; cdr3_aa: CASSRGADKDYGYTF
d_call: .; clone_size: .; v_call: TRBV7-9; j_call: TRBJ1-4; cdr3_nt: TGTGCCAGCAGCCCCCCCCAGGGGCGGCGCGCTAATGAAAAACTGTTTTTT; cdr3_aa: CASSPPQGRRANEKLFF
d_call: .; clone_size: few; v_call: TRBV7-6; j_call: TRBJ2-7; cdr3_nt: TGTGCCAGCAGCTTGCCCCGAGGGGGCGGGAATCCGTACGAGCAGTACTTC; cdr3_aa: CASSLPRGGGNPYEQYF
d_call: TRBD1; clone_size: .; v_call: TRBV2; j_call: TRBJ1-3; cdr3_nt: TGTGCCAGCAGTAGACAGGGGGCGCGTGGAAACACCATATATTTT; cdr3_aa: CASSRQGARGNTIYF
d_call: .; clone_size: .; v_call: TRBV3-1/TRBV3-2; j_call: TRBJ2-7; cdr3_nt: TGTGCCAGCAGCCAAGAGGTTCCGGGGTCGGAGCAGTACTTC; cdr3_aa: CASSQEVPGSEQYF
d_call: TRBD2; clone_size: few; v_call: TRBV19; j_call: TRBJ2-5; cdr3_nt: TGTGCCAGTAGTACTCTGGGAGGGGAGACCCAGTACTTC; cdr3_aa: CASSTLGGETQYF
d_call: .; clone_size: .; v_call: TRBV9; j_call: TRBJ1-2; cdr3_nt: TGTGCCAGCAGCGTAGTCGGGGAAGGGTATGGCTACACCTTC; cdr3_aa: CASSVVGEGYGYTF
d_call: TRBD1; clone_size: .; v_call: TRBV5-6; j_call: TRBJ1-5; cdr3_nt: TGTGCCAGCAGCTTGGCGGGGCAGGGGGCTACAGGCAATCAGCCCCAGCATTTT; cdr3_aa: CASSLAGQGATGNQPQHF
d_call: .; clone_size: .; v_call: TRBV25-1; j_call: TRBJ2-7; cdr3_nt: TGTGCCAGCAGTGTCACAGGGCAGGGCTCCTACGAGCAGTACTTC; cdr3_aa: CASSVTGQGSYEQYF
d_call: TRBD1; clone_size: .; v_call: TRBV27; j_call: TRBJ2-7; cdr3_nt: TGTGCCAGCAGTCGACAGGGGGAAAGTGAGCAGTACTTC; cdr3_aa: CASSRQGESEQYF
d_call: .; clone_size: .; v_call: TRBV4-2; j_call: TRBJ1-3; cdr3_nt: TGTGCCAGCAGCCAAGAGTCAGGTTTCGGAAACACCATATATTTT; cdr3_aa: CASSQESGFGNTIYF
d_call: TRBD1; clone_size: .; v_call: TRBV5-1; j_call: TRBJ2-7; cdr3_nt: TGCGCCAGCAGCTTGGGGGCAGGGGGTACCCTCGAGCAGTACTTC; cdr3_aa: CASSLGAGGTLEQYF
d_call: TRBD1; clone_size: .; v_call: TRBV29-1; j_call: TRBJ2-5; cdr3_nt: TGCAGCGTTAACAGGGGAGTACAAGAGACCCAGTACTTC; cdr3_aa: CSVNRGVQETQYF
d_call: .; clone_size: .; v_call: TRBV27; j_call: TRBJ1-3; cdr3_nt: TGTGCCAGCAGCCCCGCGTCGGGACTCTCTGGAAACACCATATATTTT; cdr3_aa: CASSPASGLSGNTIYF
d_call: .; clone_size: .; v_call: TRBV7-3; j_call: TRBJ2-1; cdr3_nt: TGTGCCAGCAGCTCCACAGAAAACAATGAGCAGTTCTTC; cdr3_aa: CASSSTENNEQFF
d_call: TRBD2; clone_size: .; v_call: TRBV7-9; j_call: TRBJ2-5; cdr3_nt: TGTGCCAGCAGCTTATCGGGGGGTGAGACCCAGTACTTC; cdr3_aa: CASSLSGGETQYF
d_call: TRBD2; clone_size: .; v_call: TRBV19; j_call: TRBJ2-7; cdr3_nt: TGTGCCGCCTCCCCGACTAGCGACTACGAGCAGTACTTC; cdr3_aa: CAASPTSDYEQYF
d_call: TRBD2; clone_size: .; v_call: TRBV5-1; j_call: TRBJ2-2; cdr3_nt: TGCGCCAGCAGCACCGGGACTAGCGGAACCGGGGAGCTGTTTTTT; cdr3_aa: CASSTGTSGTGELFF
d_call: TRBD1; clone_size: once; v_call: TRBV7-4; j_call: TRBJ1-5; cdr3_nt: TGTGCCAGCAGCTGGGGGTACAGGGGTTTCGTTGATCAGCCCCAGCATTTT; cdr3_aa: CASSWGYRGFVDQPQHF
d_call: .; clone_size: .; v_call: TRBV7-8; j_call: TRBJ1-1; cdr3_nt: TGTGCCAGCAGCTTAGGGCATATAGGGGTGAACACTGAAGCTTTCTTT; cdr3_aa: CASSLGHIGVNTEAFF
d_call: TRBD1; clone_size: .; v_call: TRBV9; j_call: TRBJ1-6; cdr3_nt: TGTGCCAGCAGCGTTGGGACAGGGGGGAGTTCACCCCTCCACTTT; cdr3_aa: CASSVGTGGSSPLHF
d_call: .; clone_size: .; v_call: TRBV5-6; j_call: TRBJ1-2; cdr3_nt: TGTGCCAGCAACTTTAGGTGGCAGACTGATGGCTACACCTTC; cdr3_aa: CASNFRWQTDGYTF
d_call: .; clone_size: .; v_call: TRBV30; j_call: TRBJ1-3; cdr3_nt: TGTGCCTGGAGTAAAGCGGGAAACACCATATATTTT; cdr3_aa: CAWSKAGNTIYF
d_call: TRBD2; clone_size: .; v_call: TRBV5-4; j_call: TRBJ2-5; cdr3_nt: TGTGCCAGCAGCGCGGGGGGGAAGGAGACCCAGTACTTC; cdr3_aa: CASSAGGKETQYF
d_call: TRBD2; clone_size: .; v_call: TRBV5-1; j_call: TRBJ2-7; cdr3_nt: TGCGCCAGCACCCTACTAGCGGGAGATATATTGCCGTACTTC; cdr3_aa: CASTLLAGDILPYF